These 21 T cell receptor beta chains were sequenced from one sample in a study of T-cell memory formation after mild COVID-19 (dated by TCRdb to the early 2020s). Library creation used 5' RACE. Sequencing was carried out with an Illumina NovaSeq 6000. The public reads were quality trimmed at Q25 with fastp and then assembled into clones with MiXCR by TCRdb, keeping productive beta chains. Rows are unified per CDR3 protein, each entry keeping the most common DNA and genes. The sample yields hundreds of thousands of distinct CDR3 sequences; roughly 8.2% were counted once. Around a fifth of the sample is in the top ten clones. Sequenced sample: PBMCs or a T cell subset sorted from them (not recorded which). These receptors were obtained from a man between 18 and 35 years old who had mild COVID-19 (a few samples of this study predate the infection). The sample titles of this study are shuffled in the database, so cell type and time point are left out; the donor was told from shared clones.

This clonotype was seen many times. The J gene is TRBJ2-2, the V gene TRBV7-2, with 11 nucleotides matching TRBD2. Germline V lookup: CDR1 SGHTA, CDR2 FQGNSA. V shed 6 bases, J shed 3 bases, and the junction held 3 bases outside the gene matches. The CDR3 runs 15 residues. The CDR3 protein is CASRLLAGDTGELFF. DNA of the CDR3: TGTGCCAGCAGGTTACTAGCGGGGGACACCGGGGAGCTGTTTTTT.

This clonotype was counted many times. The CDR3 loop is CASSLQEDTQYF. The CDR3 DNA sequence: TGTGCCAGCAGTTTACAAGAAGATACGCAGTATTTT. The chain joins TRBV12-3 or TRBV12-4 to TRBJ2-3; no reliable D call. Trimming took off 2 bases at V and 5 bases at J, with 5 bases between the two ends. The CDR3 is 12 amino acids.

The rearrangement links TRBV10-3 to TRBJ1-1; D gene uncertain. CDR3 length: 18 amino acids. The V end was cut by 0 bases, the J end by 4 bases, with 21 bases between. Germline CDR1 is ENHRY and CDR2 is SYGVKD. The CDR3 here is CAISESSSHAPKSTEAFF. Written as DNA, the CDR3 is TGTGCCATCAGTGAGTCAAGTAGCCACGCTCCAAAATCCACTGAAGCTTTCTTT.

This clonotype came up many times. The chain recombines TRBV30 with TRBJ2-1; a possible D gene is TRBD1 (5 bases). The CDR3 loop spans 12 amino acids. CDR1 is GTSNPN, CDR2 SVGIG, per germline (reference sequence). The V and J ends lost 0 bases and 6 bases respectively, with 6 bases between them. The CDR3 DNA follows: TGTGCCTGGAGTGTTCAGGGCAATGAGCAGTTCTTC. Encoded protein: CAWSVQGNEQFF.

The chain employs TRBV19 and TRBJ2-4; maybe TRBD2 (6 bases). CDR3 length: 18 amino acids. Germline assignment: CDR1 LNHDA and CDR2 SQIVND (reference sequence). The germline V and J ends were trimmed by 9 bases and 6 bases, with 30 bases remaining between them. The CDR3 DNA reads TGTGCCAGCGCTCCCCGGGACTCGCAGGATCATAACCTAAACATTCAGTACTTC. Translated, it gives CASAPRDSQDHNLNIQYF.

The V gene is TRBV15, the J gene TRBJ1-4, with 9 bases fitting TRBD1. CDR1 LNHNV and CDR2 YYDKDF come from the germline V gene (reference sequence). The CDR3 spans 15 residues. V trimming: 5 bases; J trimming: 5 bases; junction bases outside the gene matches: 6. CDR3 in amino acids: CATSGSGTGNEKLFF. The CDR3, as DNA: TGTGCCACCAGCGGATCGGGGACAGGGAATGAAAAACTGTTTTTT.

This clonotype was observed at least ten times. The CDR3 region is CASSKTGGWGNPDTQYF. For the CDR3, the DNA is TGTGCCAGCAGCAAAACAGGTGGCTGGGGAAACCCAGATACGCAGTATTTT. The chain recombines TRBV7-2 with TRBJ2-3; perhaps TRBD1 as D (5 bases). CDR1 and CDR2 (germline): SGHTA, FQGNSA. The CDR3 has 17 residues. Between the trimmed V and J ends, which lost 5 bases and 4 bases, there was a span of 22 bases.

This clonotype showed up just a few times. The V and J genes are TRBV11-2 and TRBJ1-5; D ambiguous. Germline CDR1 and CDR2: SGHAT and FQNNGV. V lost 6 bases to trimming and J lost 1 base, with 13 bases between them. The CDR3 covers 15 residues. CDR3 region: CASSGDGLSNQPQHF. CDR3 coding DNA: TGTGCCAGCAGTGGCGACGGGTTGAGCAATCAGCCCCAGCATTTT.

This clonotype was found a few times. V is TRBV11-2 and J is TRBJ2-7; 8 nucleotides align to TRBD1. Trimming took 4 bases from V and 5 from J; bases not matched to a gene: 7. The germline V gene has CDR1 SGHAT and CDR2 FQNNGV. The length of the CDR3 is 14 residues. The CDR3 reads CASSSVRGRNEQYV. In DNA, the CDR3 is TGTGCCAGCAGCTCAGTCAGGGGGCGGAACGAGCAGTACGTC.

This clonotype was seen a handful of times. This rearrangement joins TRBV5-1 to TRBJ1-1, with 7 nucleotides matching TRBD1. This CDR3 has 15 residues. The V gene's germline CDR1 is SGHRS and CDR2 YFSETQ. The J segment lost 5 bases and the V segment lost 0 bases, leaving 7 bases of the junction unmatched. The CDR3 DNA reads as TGCGCCAGCAGCTTGGCCCTCCAGGGGGAAACTGAAGCTTTCTTT. Translation: CASSLALQGETEAFF.

This clonotype was detected only a few times. The chain's CDR3 is CASSSNRGMNTEAFF. The CDR3 nucleotides read TGCGCCAGCAGCTCTAACAGGGGCATGAACACTGAAGCTTTCTTT. This chain uses TRBV4-1 with TRBJ1-1, with 7 bases that match TRBD1. CDR3 length: 15 amino acids. The germline V gene encodes CDR1 MGHRA and CDR2 YSYEKL. V lost 5 bases, J lost 0 bases, and 6 bases stayed unmatched.

The table lists this clonotype with many counts. This chain uses TRBV6-5 with TRBJ2-3; D is uncertain. Trimming removed 5 bases from V and 4 bases from J, with 16 bases in between. Germline-derived CDR1 and CDR2 are MNHEY and SVGAGI. There are 15 residues in the CDR3. The CDR3 nucleotides are TGTGCCAGCAGTCCATGGACCGCAGTAGCAGATACGCAGTATTTT. Translated: CASSPWTAVADTQYF.

This clonotype has just a few counts. The rearrangement joins TRBV20-1 to TRBJ2-5; 8 nucleotides align to TRBD2. Germline CDR1 is DFQATT and CDR2 is SNEGSKA (reference sequence). Trimming cost V 1 base and J 5 bases; bases outside gene matches: 12. The CDR3 runs 16 residues. The CDR3 sequence is CSARVAGGPGGETQYF. The CDR3 DNA sequence: TGCAGTGCTAGAGTGGCGGGGGGACCCGGAGGGGAGACCCAGTACTTC.

The CDR3 reads CASSPGLVASNTGELFF. CDR3 sequence (DNA): TGTGCCAGCAGTCCGGGACTAGTCGCATCGAACACCGGGGAGCTGTTTTTT. V usage is TRBV7-9 and J usage is TRBJ2-2; TRBD2 aligns across 8 bases. J was trimmed by 0 bases and V by 6 bases; bases with no gene match: 9. The CDR3 consists of 17 residues. CDR1 SEHNR and CDR2 FQNEAQ come from the germline V gene (reference sequence).

This clonotype was detected only a few times. The V and J genes are TRBV9 and TRBJ2-1; a possible D gene is TRBD1 (6 bases). The CDR3 length is 16 residues. The V gene lost 4 bases and the J gene lost 6 bases, with 20 bases spanning the gap. Looked up from germline, CDR1 is SGDLS and CDR2 is YYNGEE. The CDR3 protein is CASSPQSGGRFNEQFF. For the CDR3, the DNA is TGTGCCAGCAGCCCCCAGTCTGGGGGCCGATTCAATGAGCAGTTCTTC.

This sequence joins TRBV29-1 and TRBJ2-3, with D perhaps TRBD1 or TRBD2 (5 bases each). V dropped 5 bases and J dropped 3 bases, with 12 bases sitting between them. CDR1 and CDR2 from the germline V gene are SQVTM and ANQGSEA. The CDR3 covers 13 residues. This chain's CDR3 is CSVTGTDTDTQYF. CDR3 nucleotide sequence: TGCAGCGTTACCGGGACGGATACAGATACGCAGTATTTT.

This clonotype was found a few times. The genes are TRBV24-1 and TRBJ2-1; D is unclear. The CDR3 sequence is 17 residues long. From germline, CDR1 is KGHDR and CDR2 SFDVKD. Trimming removed 0 bases from V and 4 bases from J, with 15 bases in between. The DNA of the CDR3 is TGTGCCACCAGTGATTTGAACAGCCCTCAGGAGTACAATGAGCAGTTCTTC. Amino acid sequence: CATSDLNSPQEYNEQFF.

The genes are TRBV5-1 and TRBJ2-5; 9 bases are shared with TRBD2. Losses at the gene ends were 8 bases for V and 2 bases for J; bases not matched to a gene: 4. Germline V gene lookup returns CDR1 SGHRS and CDR2 YFSETQ. The CDR3 has 13 residues. The chain's CDR3 is CASSGGPQETQYF. In DNA, the CDR3 is TGCGCCAGTAGCGGGGGCCCACAAGAGACCCAGTACTTC.

The V call is TRBV5-1, the J call TRBJ1-1; D gene ambiguous. This CDR3 contains 11 residues. With 6 bases removed from V and 10 bases from J, the gap between germline ends came to 13 bases. Per germline, CDR1 SGHRS and CDR2 YFSETQ. This CDR3 is CASTHGEVAFF. As DNA, the CDR3 is TGCGCCAGCACCCACGGGGAGGTAGCTTTCTTT. Filled out from reference TRBV5-1 and TRBJ1-1, the complete variable domain reads KAGVTQTPRYLIKTRGQQVTLSCSPISGHRSVSWYQQTPGQGLQFLFEYFSETQRNKGNFPGRFSGRQFSNSRSEMNVSTLELGDSALYLCASTHGEVAFFGQGTRLTVV.

V gene TRBV7-9 combines with J gene TRBJ2-5; possible D gene TRBD2, 6 bases. Trimming removed 4 bases from V and 7 bases from J, with 19 bases in between. The CDR3 totals 15 residues. Germline loops: CDR1 SEHNR, CDR2 FQNEAQ (reference sequence). CDR3 sequence (DNA): TGTGCCAGCAGCTCCCGGGACTCTCCTCGCCGGACCCAGTACTTC. Translation gives CASSSRDSPRRTQYF.

The chain has TRBV20-1 and TRBJ1-2; no clear D. Trimming took off 4 bases at V and 8 bases at J, with 17 bases between the two ends. This CDR3 contains 13 residues. Germline CDR1 and CDR2: DFQATT and SNEGSKA (reference sequence). The CDR3 protein is CSAIRGIGSGYTF. CDR3 DNA sequence: TGCAGTGCTATACGGGGAATTGGCAGCGGCTACACCTTC.